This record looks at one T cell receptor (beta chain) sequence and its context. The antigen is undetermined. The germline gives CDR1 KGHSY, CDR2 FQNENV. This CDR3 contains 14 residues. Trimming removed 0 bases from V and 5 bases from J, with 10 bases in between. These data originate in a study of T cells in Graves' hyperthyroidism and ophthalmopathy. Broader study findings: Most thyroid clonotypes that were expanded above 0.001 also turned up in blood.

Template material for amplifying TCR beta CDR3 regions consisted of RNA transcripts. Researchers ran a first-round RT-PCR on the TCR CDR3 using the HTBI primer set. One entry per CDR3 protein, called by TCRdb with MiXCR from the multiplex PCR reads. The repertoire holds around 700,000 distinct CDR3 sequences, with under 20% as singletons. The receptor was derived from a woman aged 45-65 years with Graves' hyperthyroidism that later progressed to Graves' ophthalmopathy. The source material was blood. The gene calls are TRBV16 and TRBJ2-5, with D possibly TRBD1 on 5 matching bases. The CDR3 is CASSQSGASETQYF. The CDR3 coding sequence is TGTGCCAGCAGCCAATCAGGGGCCTCGGAGACCCAGTACTTC.